The T cell receptor (beta chain) described here comes from a study of blood T cell repertoires in COVID-19. Authors' methods: Amplification of reference gene primers provided the estimated nucleated cell counts. Using immunoSEQ multiplex PCR, the repertoire was profiled, and TCRdb retains in-frame clones only, with some absent. That table is the source of V, J and clone size, and D and trimming were worked out from the DNA. Of about 370,000 clones in the sample, more than 75% are singletons; the top ten hold more than 9%. This clone has a single count. V lost 5 bases and J lost 9; bases outside the gene matches: 7. Germline-derived CDR1 and CDR2 are SEHNR and FQNEAQ (reference sequence). CDR3 length: 15 residues.

The TCR sequence derives from a woman between 25 and 40 years old with COVID-19, enrolled during active disease. The sequencing input was peripheral blood. This chain joins TRBV7-9 and TRBJ2-5; 15 nucleotides match TRBD2. The CDR3 region is CASSGLAGGPVAQYF. Written as DNA, the CDR3 is TGTGCCAGCAGCGGACTAGCGGGAGGGCCCGTGGCCCAGTACTTC.